Sequencing of this TCR beta chain was carried out in a study of shared clonotypes between healthy human individuals. Study summary: Three men and a couple of women, aged 18 to 49, were donors. Study-wide findings and caveats: Unshared clonotypes carried lower generation probabilities than those common to all four donors.

The CDR3 covers 15 residues. V dropped 3 bases and J dropped 5 bases, with 13 bases sitting between them. Germline V gene data show CDR1 as LNHDA and CDR2 as SQIVND (reference sequence). In CD8 memory, CD45RO+ cells were put together with CCR7-negative CD45RA+ TemRA cells. Note on this clone: Its antigen is currently unknown.

Genomic DNA from each subset was divided evenly over several immunoSEQ plates. The assay was immunoSEQ multiplex PCR, and TCRdb's table has in-frame clones only and misses some. The table records roughly 100,000 clones, approximately 70% of them present only once. The sample taken for sequencing was memory CD8+ T cells sorted from blood. Specified subset: CD45RO+ cells pooled with CCR7-negative TemRA cells. This chain connects TRBV19 to TRBJ1-4; D is uncertain. This clonotype was obtained from a woman in her 30s in good health. Written as DNA, the CDR3 is TGTGCCAGTAGTATCTGGGCCGTCGCGAATGAAAAACTGTTTTTT. Translating gives CASSIWAVANEKLFF.